This T cell receptor (beta chain) is drawn from a study of blood T cell repertoires in COVID-19. Across the study: The study drew acute and convalescent COVID-19 samples from the United States, Italy and Spain. PBMCs, B-cell-depleted T cells, or T cells were the source of the cDNA or gDNA that made up the material.

Original analysis: Cell counts per sample came from amplifying reference gene primers. The assay was immunoSEQ multiplex PCR, and TCRdb's table has in-frame clones only and misses some. The V and J calls and clone size are taken from that table; D and trimming were inferred from the DNA. Of approximately 78,000 clones in the sample, roughly nine tenths were seen once. While infection was still active, Seattle patients were enrolled and then followed longitudinally. There are 17 residues in the CDR3. Germline values: CDR1 SGDLS, CDR2 YYNGEE. V was pared by 0 bases and J by 6 bases, with 7 bases of the junction left unmatched.

The chain employs TRBV9 and TRBJ2-3; 13 positions match TRBD2. Source material: peripheral blood. The clonotype comes from a man aged 50 to 60 with COVID-19, enrolled during active disease. For the CDR3, the DNA is TGTGCCAGCAGCGTAGGACTAGCGGGAGGCCAGGGGGATACGCAGTATTTT. As protein: CASSVGLAGGQGDTQYF.